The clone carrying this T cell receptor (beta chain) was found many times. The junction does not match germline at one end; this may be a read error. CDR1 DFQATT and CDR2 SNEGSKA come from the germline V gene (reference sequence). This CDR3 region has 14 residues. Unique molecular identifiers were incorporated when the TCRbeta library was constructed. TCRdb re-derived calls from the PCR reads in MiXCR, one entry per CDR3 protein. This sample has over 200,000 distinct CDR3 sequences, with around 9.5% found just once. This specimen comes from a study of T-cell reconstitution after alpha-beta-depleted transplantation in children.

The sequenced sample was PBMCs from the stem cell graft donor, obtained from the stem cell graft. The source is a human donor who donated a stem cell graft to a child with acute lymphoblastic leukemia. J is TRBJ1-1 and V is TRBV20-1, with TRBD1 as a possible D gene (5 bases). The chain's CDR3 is CSARVTGVKTEAFF. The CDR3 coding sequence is TGCAGTGCTAGAGTGACGGGGGTGAAGACTGAAGCTTTCTTT.